The present entry profiles one T cell receptor beta chain with its context. Its antigen is not yet known. Base qualities are not at hand, and no much larger clone is one base apart. The sample holds other DNA sequences that translate to the same CDR3. The data were taken from a study of blood T cell repertoires in COVID-19 (dated by TCRdb to 2018 to 2021). Notes on the research overall: Samples from collaborators originated in the United States, Italy and Spain and spanned both the acute and convalescent phases of COVID-19. Where available, HLA class I and class II types were obtained from metadata supplied by the sample provider rather than from assay-based typing. Samples came from the ongoing ImmuneRACE study (first 160 participants) plus 1,254 subjects from 6 global collaborators. The repertoires were released in a freely available public database meant as a resource for research on the immune response to SARS-CoV-2. Sample metadata almost always included a de-identified subject ID, COVID-19 status, age in years and sex. The material from the prospective study consisted of cDNA or gDNA derived from T cells, B-cell-depleted T cells, or PBMCs. Deeply sampled blood TCRbeta repertoires from subjects exposed to, actively infected with, or recovered from COVID-19 were included in the dataset.

TCRbeta CDR3 regions were amplified from genomic DNA using the immunoSEQ Assay, a bias-controlled multiplex PCR. Per the source publication's procedure: Nucleated cell counts per sample were estimated from amplification of reference gene primers within the assay. Sequence reads were collapsed and filtered to measure the absolute abundance of every unique TCRbeta CDR3 rearrangement. For each sample, productive Simpson clonality was calculated as the square root of Simpson's diversity index across productive rearrangements. Here the immuneACCESS table is served through TCRdb, limited to in-frame sequences with V and J called. Missing clones are a known gap in these copies; in checked studies unresolved V genes cover under half, and the rest lacks a known reason. V, J and clone size are those of that table, while D and trimming were read from the DNA. In this sample the table shows about 97,000 clones, approximately 90% of which occur a single time. About 1.7% of the sample is taken by the ten largest.

CDR1 and CDR2, looked up from the germline V gene (reference sequence), are LNHDA and SQIVND. The CDR3 measures 16 amino acids from cysteine to phenylalanine. Only CDR3 DNA is held: 48 bases, read in frame from base 1. The V end gives up 10 bases and the J end 8 bases, leaving 18 bases in the junction not matched to a gene. Each collaborating institution followed its own protocols to collect whole blood in K2EDTA tubes. For TCRbeta analysis, collaborators shipped samples in one of three forms: frozen whole blood, isolated PBMCs, or DNA extracted from either of those sample types. Broader findings and caveats from the paper: The quantity of clinical and demographic metadata differed by source and by participant and was supplied without curation.

Sequences were obtained from peripheral blood. This receptor was identified in a man aged 55 to 70 with acute or convalescent COVID-19. Here the chain combines TRBV19 and TRBJ1-4, with 8 junctional bases fitting TRBD1. The DNA sequence follows: TGTGCCACCATCCGTGGGTTTCAGGGGGCTTGGGAAAAACTGTTTTTT. Its protein reads: CATIRGFQGAWEKLFF.